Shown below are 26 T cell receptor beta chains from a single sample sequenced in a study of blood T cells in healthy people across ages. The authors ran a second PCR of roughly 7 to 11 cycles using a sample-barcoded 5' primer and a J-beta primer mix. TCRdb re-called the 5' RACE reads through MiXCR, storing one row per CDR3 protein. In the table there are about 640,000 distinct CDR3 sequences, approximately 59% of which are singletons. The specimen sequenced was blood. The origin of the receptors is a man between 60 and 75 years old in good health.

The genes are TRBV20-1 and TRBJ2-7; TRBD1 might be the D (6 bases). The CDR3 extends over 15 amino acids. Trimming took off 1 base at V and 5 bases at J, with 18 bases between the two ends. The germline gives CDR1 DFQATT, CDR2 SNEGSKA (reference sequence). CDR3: CSARAPPGQTNEQYF. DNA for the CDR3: TGCAGTGCTAGAGCCCCCCCCGGACAGACGAACGAGCAGTACTTC.

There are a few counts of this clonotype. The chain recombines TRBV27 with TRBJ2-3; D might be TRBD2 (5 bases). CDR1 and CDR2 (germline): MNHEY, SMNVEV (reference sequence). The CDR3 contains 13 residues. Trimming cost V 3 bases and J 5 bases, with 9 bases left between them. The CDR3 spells CASSLFGKDTQYF. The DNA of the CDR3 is TGTGCCAGCAGTTTGTTCGGGAAAGATACGCAGTATTTT.

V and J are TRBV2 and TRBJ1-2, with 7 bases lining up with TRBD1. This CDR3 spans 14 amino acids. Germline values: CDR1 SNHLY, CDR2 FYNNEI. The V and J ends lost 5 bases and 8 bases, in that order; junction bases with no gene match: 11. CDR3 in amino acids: CASSWTGLLDGYTF. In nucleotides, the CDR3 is TGTGCCAGCAGTTGGACAGGTCTCTTAGACGGCTACACCTTC.

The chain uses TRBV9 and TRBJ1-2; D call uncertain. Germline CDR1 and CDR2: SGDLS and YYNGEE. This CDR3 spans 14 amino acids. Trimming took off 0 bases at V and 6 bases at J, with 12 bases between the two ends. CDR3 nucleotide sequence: TGTGCCAGCAGCGTAGGAGGTAGTCCGCATGGCTACACCTTC. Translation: CASSVGGSPHGYTF.

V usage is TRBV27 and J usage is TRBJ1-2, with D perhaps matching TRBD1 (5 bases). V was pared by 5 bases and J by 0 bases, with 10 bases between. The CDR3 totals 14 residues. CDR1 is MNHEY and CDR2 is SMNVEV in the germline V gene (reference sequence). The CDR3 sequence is CASSAGQSNYGYTF. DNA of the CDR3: TGTGCCAGCAGTGCTGGACAATCTAACTATGGCTACACCTTC.

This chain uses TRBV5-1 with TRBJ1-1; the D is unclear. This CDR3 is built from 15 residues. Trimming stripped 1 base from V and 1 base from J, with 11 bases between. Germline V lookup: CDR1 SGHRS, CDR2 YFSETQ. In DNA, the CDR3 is TGCGCCAGCAGCTTGTCGGGTCCGGGGAACACTGAAGCTTTCTTT. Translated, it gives CASSLSGPGNTEAFF.

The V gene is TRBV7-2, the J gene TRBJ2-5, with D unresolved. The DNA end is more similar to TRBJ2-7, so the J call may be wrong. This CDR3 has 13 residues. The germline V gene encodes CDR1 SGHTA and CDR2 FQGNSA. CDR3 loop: CASSLANAYEQYF. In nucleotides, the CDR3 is TGTGCCAGCAGCTTAGCCAACGCCTACGAGCAGTACTTC.

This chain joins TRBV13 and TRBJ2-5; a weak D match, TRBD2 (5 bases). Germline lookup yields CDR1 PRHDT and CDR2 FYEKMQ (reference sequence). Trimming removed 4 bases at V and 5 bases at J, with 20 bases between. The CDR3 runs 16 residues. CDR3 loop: CASSSYSSARGETQYF. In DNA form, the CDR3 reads TGTGCCAGCAGCTCATACAGCAGTGCCCGAGGGGAGACCCAGTACTTC. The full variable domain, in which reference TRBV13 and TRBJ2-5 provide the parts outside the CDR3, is AAGVIQSPRHLIKEKRETATLKCYPIPRHDTVYWYQQGPGQDPQFLISFYEKMQSDKGSIPDRFSAQQFSDYHSELNMSSLELGDSALYFCASSSYSSARGETQYFGPGTRLLVL.

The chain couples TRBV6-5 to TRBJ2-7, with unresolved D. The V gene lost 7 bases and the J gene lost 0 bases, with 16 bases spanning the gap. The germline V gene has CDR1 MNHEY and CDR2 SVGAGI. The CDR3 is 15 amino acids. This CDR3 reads CASNLDLPFSYEQYF. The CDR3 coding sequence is TGTGCCAGCAATTTGGACCTGCCTTTCTCCTACGAGCAGTACTTC.

This CDR3 is CASSSNSGGREQFF. CDR3 DNA sequence: TGTGCCAGCAGTAGTAATAGCGGGGGGCGTGAGCAGTTCTTC. The chain couples TRBV12-3 or TRBV12-4 to TRBJ2-1; 10 bases map to TRBD2. The length of the CDR3 is 14 residues. The J segment lost 9 bases and the V segment lost 5 bases, leaving 7 bases of the junction unmatched.

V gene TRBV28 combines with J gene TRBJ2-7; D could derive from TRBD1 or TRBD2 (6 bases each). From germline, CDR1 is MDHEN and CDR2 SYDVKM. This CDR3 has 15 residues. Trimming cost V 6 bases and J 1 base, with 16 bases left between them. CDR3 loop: CASSPGAGESYEQYF. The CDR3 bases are TGTGCCAGCAGCCCGGGGGCAGGGGAATCCTACGAGCAGTACTTC. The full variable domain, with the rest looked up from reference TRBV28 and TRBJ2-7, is DVKVTQSSRYLVKRTGEKVFLECVQDMDHENMFWYRQDPGLGLRLIYFSYDVKMKEKGDIPEGYSVSREKKERFSLILESASTNQTSMYLCASSPGAGESYEQYFGPGTRLTVT.

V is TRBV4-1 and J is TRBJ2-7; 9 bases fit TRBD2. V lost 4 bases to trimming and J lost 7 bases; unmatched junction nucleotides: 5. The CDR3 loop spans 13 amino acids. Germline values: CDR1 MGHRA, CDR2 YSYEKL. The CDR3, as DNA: TGCGCCAGCAGCCGGCGGGAGGGCCAAGAGCAGTACTTC. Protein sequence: CASSRREGQEQYF.

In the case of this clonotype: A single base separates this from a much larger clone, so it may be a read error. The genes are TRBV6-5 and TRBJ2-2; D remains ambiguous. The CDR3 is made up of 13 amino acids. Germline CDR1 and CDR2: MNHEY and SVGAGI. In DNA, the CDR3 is TGTGTCAGCAGTCGGATGAACACCGGGGAGCTGTTTTTT. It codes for CVSSRMNTGELFF.

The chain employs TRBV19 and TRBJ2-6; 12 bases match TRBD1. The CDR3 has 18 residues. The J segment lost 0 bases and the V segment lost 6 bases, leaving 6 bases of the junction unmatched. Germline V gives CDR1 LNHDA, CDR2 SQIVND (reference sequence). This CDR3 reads CASSFVGQGASGANVLTF. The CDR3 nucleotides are TGTGCCAGTAGCTTCGTGGGACAGGGGGCCTCTGGGGCCAACGTCCTGACTTTC.

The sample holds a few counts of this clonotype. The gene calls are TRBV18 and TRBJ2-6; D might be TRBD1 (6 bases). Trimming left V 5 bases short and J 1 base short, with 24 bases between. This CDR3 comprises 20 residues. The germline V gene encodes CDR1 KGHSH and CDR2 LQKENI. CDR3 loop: CASSSTRTRGQFSGANVLTF. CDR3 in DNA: TGTGCCAGCTCATCGACCCGGACAAGGGGACAATTTTCTGGGGCCAACGTCCTGACTTTC.

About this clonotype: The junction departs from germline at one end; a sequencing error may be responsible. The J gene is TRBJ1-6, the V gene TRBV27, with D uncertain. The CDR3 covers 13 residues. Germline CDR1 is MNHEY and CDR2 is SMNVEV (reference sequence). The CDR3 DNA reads TGTGCCTGCAGTTCCGAACGGGGAACACCCCTCCACTTT. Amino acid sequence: CACSSERGTPLHF.

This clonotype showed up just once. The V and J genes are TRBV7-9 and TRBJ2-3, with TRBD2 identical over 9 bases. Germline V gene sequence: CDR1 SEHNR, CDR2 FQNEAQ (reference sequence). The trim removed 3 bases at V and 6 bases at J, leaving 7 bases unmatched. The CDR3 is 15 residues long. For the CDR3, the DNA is TGTGCCAGCAGCTTTAGCGGGGGCCCCCAGGATACGCAGTATTTT. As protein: CASSFSGGPQDTQYF. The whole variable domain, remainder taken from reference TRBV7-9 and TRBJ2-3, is DTGVSQNPRHKITKRGQNVTFRCDPISEHNRLYWYRQTLGQGPEFLTYFQNEAQLEKSRLLSDRFSAERPKGSFSTLEIQRTEQGDSAMYLCASSFSGGPQDTQYFGPGTRLTVL.

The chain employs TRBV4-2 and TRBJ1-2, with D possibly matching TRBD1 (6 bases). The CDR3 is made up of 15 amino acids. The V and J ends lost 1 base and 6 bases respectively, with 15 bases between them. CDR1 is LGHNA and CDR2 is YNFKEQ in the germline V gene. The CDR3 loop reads CASSQGGGGYDGYTF. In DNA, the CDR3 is TGTGCCAGCAGCCAAGGAGGGGGAGGATACGATGGCTACACCTTC.

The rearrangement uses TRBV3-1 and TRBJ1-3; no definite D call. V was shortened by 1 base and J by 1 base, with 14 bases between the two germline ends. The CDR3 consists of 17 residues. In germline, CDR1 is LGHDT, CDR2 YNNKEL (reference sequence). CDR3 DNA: TGTGCCAGCAGCCAAGTTGGTGGCAGCCTTTCTGGAAACACCATATATTTT. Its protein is CASSQVGGSLSGNTIYF.

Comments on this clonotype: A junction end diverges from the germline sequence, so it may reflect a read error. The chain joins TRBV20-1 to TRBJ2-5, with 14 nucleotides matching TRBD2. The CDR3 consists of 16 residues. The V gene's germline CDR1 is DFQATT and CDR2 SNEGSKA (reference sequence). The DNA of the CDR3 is TGCAGTGCTACGGGACTAGCGGGGGCCCCACAAGAGACTCAGTACTTC. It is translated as CSATGLAGAPQETQYF.

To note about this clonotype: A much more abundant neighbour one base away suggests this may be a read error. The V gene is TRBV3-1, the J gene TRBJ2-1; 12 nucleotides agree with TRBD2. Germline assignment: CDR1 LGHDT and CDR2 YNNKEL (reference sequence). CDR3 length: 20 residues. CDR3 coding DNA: TGTGCCAGCAGCCAAGAGCGGTCACTAGCGGGGGGTGCCGACTACGATGAGCAGTTCTTC. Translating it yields CASSQERSLAGGADYDEQFF.

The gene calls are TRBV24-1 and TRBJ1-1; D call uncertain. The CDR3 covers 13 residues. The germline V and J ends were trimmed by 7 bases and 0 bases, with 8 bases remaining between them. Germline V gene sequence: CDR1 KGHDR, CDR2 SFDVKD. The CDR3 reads CATRSEMNTEAFF. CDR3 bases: TGTGCCACCAGGTCAGAGATGAACACTGAAGCTTTCTTT.

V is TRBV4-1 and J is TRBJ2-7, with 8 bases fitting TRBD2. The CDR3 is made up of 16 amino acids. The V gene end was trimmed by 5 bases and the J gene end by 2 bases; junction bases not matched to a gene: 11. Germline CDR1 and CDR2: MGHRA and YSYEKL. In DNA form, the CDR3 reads TGCGCCAGCAGCTACAGCCGGGGGGGGGACGCCTACGAGCAGTACTTC. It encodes CASSYSRGGDAYEQYF.

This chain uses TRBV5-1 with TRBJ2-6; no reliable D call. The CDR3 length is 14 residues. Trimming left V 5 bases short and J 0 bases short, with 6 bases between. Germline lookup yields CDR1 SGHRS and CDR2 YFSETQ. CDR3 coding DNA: TGCGCCAGCAGGCAGGCCTCTGGGGCCAACGTCCTGACTTTC. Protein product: CASRQASGANVLTF.

The CDR3 is CASSKEDRRYNEQFF. Written as DNA, the CDR3 is TGTGCCAGCAGTAAGGAGGACAGGAGATACAATGAGCAGTTCTTC. This rearrangement joins TRBV28 to TRBJ2-1, with 7 bases lining up with TRBD1. CDR3 size: 15 residues. The germline gives CDR1 MDHEN, CDR2 SYDVKM. V was clipped by 5 bases and J by 4 bases; unmatched bases: 8.

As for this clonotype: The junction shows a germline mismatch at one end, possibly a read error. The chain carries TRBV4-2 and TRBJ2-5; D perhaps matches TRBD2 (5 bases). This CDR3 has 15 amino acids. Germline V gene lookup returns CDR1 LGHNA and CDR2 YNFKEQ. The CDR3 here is CASSQGFGVTETQNF. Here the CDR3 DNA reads TGTGCCAGCAGCCAAGGGTTCGGGGTGACGGAGACCCAGAACTTC.